The 21 T cell receptor beta chains given below trace back to one sample, sequenced in a study of cytomegalovirus exposure and HLA in healthy donors. Amplification used 60 Vbeta primers and 13 Jbeta primers. Measured with immunoSEQ multiplex PCR; TCRdb has only the in-frame clones, and not every one. Of about 130,000 clones in the sample, approximately 80% were seen once. Sample: PBMCs. These receptors were obtained from a woman in her forties in good health and CMV-seronegative.

The chain recombines TRBV4-2 with TRBJ2-1; TRBD2 matches at 10 bases. Trimming cost V 2 bases and J 0 bases; bases outside gene matches: 4. Germline assignment: CDR1 LGHNA and CDR2 YNFKEQ. This CDR3 comprises 17 residues. This chain's CDR3 is CASSQHSGGSSYNEQFF. Here the CDR3 DNA reads TGTGCCAGCAGCCAACATAGCGGGGGGAGCTCCTACAATGAGCAGTTCTTC.

This clone showed up just a few times. The chain is built from TRBV4-2 and TRBJ1-1, with D possibly TRBD1 on 6 matching bases. Germline V gives CDR1 LGHNA, CDR2 YNFKEQ. The V end was cut by 0 bases, the J end by 4 bases, with 12 bases between. The CDR3 sequence is 15 residues long. The CDR3 DNA reads as TGTGCCAGCAGCCAAGAAGGCGTAGGGGGCACTGAAGCTTTCTTT. The encoded protein is CASSQEGVGGTEAFF.

The rearrangement joins TRBV5-4 to TRBJ2-1, with D perhaps TRBD2 (6 bases). CDR3 length equals 15 residues. Germline V gives CDR1 SGHNT, CDR2 YYREEE (reference sequence). V was clipped by 4 bases and J by 7 bases, with 18 bases between them. The CDR3 DNA reads as TGTGCCAGCAGCCCGGGACTCCCCGTCCCTAATGAGCAGTTCTTC. Its protein is CASSPGLPVPNEQFF.

The gene calls are TRBV27 and TRBJ1-6, with 7 nucleotides matching TRBD1. The CDR3 runs 15 residues. J lost 7 bases, V lost 0 bases, and 3 bases had no gene match. Germline loops: CDR1 MNHEY, CDR2 SMNVEV (reference sequence). CDR3 bases: TGTGCCAGCAGTTTATCGCCAGGGGGGAATTCACCCCTCCACTTT. Translation: CASSLSPGGNSPLHF.

This chain uses TRBV11-3 with TRBJ2-3, with a possible D match to TRBD2 (6 bases). V lost 1 base to trimming and J lost 1 base, with 15 bases between them. The CDR3 has 17 amino acids. From germline, CDR1 is SGHNT and CDR2 YENEEA. The CDR3 region is CASSLAWGEKGTDTQYF. In DNA, the CDR3 is TGTGCCAGCAGCTTAGCCTGGGGGGAAAAAGGCACAGATACGCAGTATTTT.

V and J are TRBV9 and TRBJ1-1; 9 nucleotides agree with TRBD1. The CDR3 extends over 17 amino acids. From germline, CDR1 is SGDLS and CDR2 YYNGEE. Germline trimming cut 0 bases from V and 1 base from J; bases unmatched to any gene: 7. The CDR3 nucleotides are TGTGCCAGCAGCGTAGCCTCAATGGGACAGGGGAACACTGAAGCTTTCTTT. Residues: CASSVASMGQGNTEAFF. Full variable domain (rest looked up from reference TRBV9 and TRBJ1-1): DSGVTQTPKHLITATGQRVTLRCSPRSGDLSVYWYQQSLDQGLQFLIQYYNGEERAKGNILERFSAQQFPDLHSELNLSSLELGDSALYFCASSVASMGQGNTEAFFGQGTRLTVV.

This clone was seen only a few times. V gene TRBV7-2 combines with J gene TRBJ1-2, with TRBD1 matching 11 bases. The V gene's germline CDR1 is SGHTA and CDR2 FQGNSA. The CDR3 has 14 amino acids. The ends lost 5 bases at V and 8 bases at J; junction bases unmatched: 7. The CDR3 here is CASSPGQGAQGYTF. The CDR3 DNA reads TGTGCCAGCAGCCCAGGACAGGGGGCGCAGGGCTACACCTTC.

The rearrangement uses TRBV2 and TRBJ1-3, with a tentative D call TRBD1 (6 bases). The CDR3 has 17 residues. With 0 bases removed from V and 4 bases from J, the gap between germline ends came to 16 bases. Germline-derived CDR1 and CDR2 are SNHLY and FYNNEI. The CDR3 region is CASSEALPGALGNTIYF. DNA of the CDR3: TGTGCCAGCAGTGAAGCGCTTCCAGGGGCGCTAGGAAACACCATATATTTT.

This clone was recorded once. This chain links TRBV30 with TRBJ1-1; D ambiguous. V was cut by 0 bases and J by 0 bases, with 14 bases left in between. This CDR3 comprises 16 residues. Germline V lookup: CDR1 GTSNPN, CDR2 SVGIG (reference sequence). CDR3 sequence reads: CAWSVPDKRLNTEAFF. The CDR3 bases are TGTGCCTGGAGTGTACCCGACAAACGGTTGAACACTGAAGCTTTCTTT.

This chain's CDR3 is CASSSGGNTEAFF. DNA for the CDR3: TGTGCCAGCAGTTCGGGAGGGAACACTGAAGCTTTCTTT. The rearrangement links TRBV27 to TRBJ1-1; D is undetermined. The length of the CDR3 is 13 residues. Germline V lookup: CDR1 MNHEY, CDR2 SMNVEV (reference sequence). Trimming cost V 4 bases and J 1 base, with 7 bases left between them.

The chain carries TRBV28 and TRBJ1-4; a possible D gene is TRBD1 (6 bases). The CDR3 sequence is 12 residues long. The germline V and J ends were trimmed by 9 bases and 5 bases, with 10 bases remaining between them. Germline V lookup: CDR1 MDHEN, CDR2 SYDVKM. CDR3 amino acids: CASVQGNEKLFF. CDR3 DNA: TGTGCCAGTGTACAGGGAAATGAAAAACTGTTTTTT.

The rearrangement links TRBV27 to TRBJ2-1, with TRBD1 identical over 10 bases. The junction had 1 base not matched to a gene; V was cut back by 2 bases and J by 0 bases. CDR3 length: 16 residues. Germline CDR1 is MNHEY and CDR2 is SMNVEV (reference sequence). CDR3 coding DNA: TGTGCCAGCAGTTTAGGGGACAGGGGCTCCTACAATGAGCAGTTCTTC. This encodes CASSLGDRGSYNEQFF.

The chain joins TRBV30 to TRBJ1-2; TRBD1 matches at 7 bases. The CDR3 runs 14 residues. CDR1 and CDR2 (germline): GTSNPN, SVGIG (reference sequence). V was clipped by 0 bases and J by 8 bases; unmatched bases: 9. The CDR3 loop is CAWSVHVTGTGYTF. As DNA, the CDR3 is TGTGCCTGGAGTGTACACGTGACAGGGACCGGCTACACCTTC. Full variable domain (rest looked up from reference TRBV30 and TRBJ1-2): SQTIHQWPATLVQPVGSPLSLECTVEGTSNPNLYWYRQAAGRGLQLLFYSVGIGQISSEVPQNLSASRPQDRQFILSSKKLLLSDSGFYLCAWSVHVTGTGYTFGSGTRLTVV.

The chain carries TRBV7-6 and TRBJ1-4; 8 nucleotides align to TRBD1. The ends lost 5 bases at V and 8 bases at J; junction bases unmatched: 13. This CDR3 is built from 16 residues. Germline V gene lookup returns CDR1 SGHVS and CDR2 FNYEAQ. The CDR3 DNA follows: TGTGCCAGCAGCGCATGGGACAGGTGGGCAGGGGAAAAACTGTTTTTT. It encodes CASSAWDRWAGEKLFF.

The chain combines TRBV7-6 with TRBJ2-7, with 7 positions matching TRBD2. This CDR3 is 14 amino acids long. V gave up 5 bases and J gave up 2 bases; unmatched junction bases: 6. Germline CDR1 SGHVS, CDR2 FNYEAQ. In DNA form, the CDR3 reads TGTGCCAGCAGCCCCAGCGGGGTTACCTACGAGCAGTACTTC. Translating it yields CASSPSGVTYEQYF.

The gene calls are TRBV6-1 and TRBJ2-3; 7 bases agree with TRBD2. This CDR3 contains 13 residues. From germline, CDR1 is MNHNS and CDR2 SASEGT. Losses at the gene ends were 7 bases for V and 0 bases for J; bases not matched to a gene: 1. CDR3 amino acids: CASKRGSTDTQYF. In nucleotides, the CDR3 is TGTGCCAGCAAGCGGGGAAGCACAGATACGCAGTATTTT.

A single count supports this clone. The rearrangement joins TRBV7-6 to TRBJ1-6; 9 nucleotides align to TRBD1. Trimming at V came to 5 bases and at J to 4 bases, leaving 6 bases not matched to a gene. The CDR3 is 16 residues long. Germline V lookup: CDR1 SGHVS, CDR2 FNYEAQ. CDR3 region: CASSRGQGTYNSPLHF. In DNA, the CDR3 is TGTGCCAGCAGCAGAGGACAGGGGACATATAATTCACCCCTCCACTTT.

This clone has only a few counts. CDR3 sequence: CASSLGTSGGRGDTQYF. DNA of the CDR3: TGTGCCAGCAGTTTAGGGACTAGCGGGGGGCGTGGGGATACGCAGTATTTT. The chain couples TRBV28 to TRBJ2-3; 15 positions match TRBD2. V dropped 2 bases and J dropped 6; count of bases not matched to a gene: 6. Germline V gene data show CDR1 as MDHEN and CDR2 as SYDVKM. CDR3 length equals 17 residues.

The chain links TRBV29-1 to TRBJ2-5; TRBD1 matches 9 bases. The ends lost 6 bases at V and 4 bases at J; junction bases unmatched: 9. This CDR3 has 14 amino acids. Germline loops: CDR1 SQVTM, CDR2 ANQGSEA. The CDR3 nucleotides are TGCAGCGTCGACGGGACAGGGTCACGAGAGACCCAGTACTTC. It encodes CSVDGTGSRETQYF.

The chain uses TRBV28 and TRBJ2-3; 9 bases align to TRBD1. The CDR3 sequence is 15 residues long. Germline values: CDR1 MDHEN, CDR2 SYDVKM. The J segment lost 6 bases and the V segment lost 5 bases, leaving 9 bases of the junction unmatched. CDR3 sequence reads: CASSPPGQGVDTQYF. CDR3 nucleotide sequence: TGTGCCAGCAGTCCTCCGGGACAGGGCGTCGATACGCAGTATTTT.

This clone occurred a few times. The V and J genes are TRBV5-1 and TRBJ2-2, with TRBD2 identical over 11 bases. The length of the CDR3 is 18 residues. Losses at the gene ends were 1 base for V and 0 bases for J; bases not matched to a gene: 5. Germline CDR1 reads SGHRS; CDR2 reads YFSETQ. Here the CDR3 reads CASSLRASGGPNTGELFF. The CDR3 DNA reads TGCGCCAGCAGCTTGAGGGCTAGCGGGGGGCCGAACACCGGGGAGCTGTTTTTT.